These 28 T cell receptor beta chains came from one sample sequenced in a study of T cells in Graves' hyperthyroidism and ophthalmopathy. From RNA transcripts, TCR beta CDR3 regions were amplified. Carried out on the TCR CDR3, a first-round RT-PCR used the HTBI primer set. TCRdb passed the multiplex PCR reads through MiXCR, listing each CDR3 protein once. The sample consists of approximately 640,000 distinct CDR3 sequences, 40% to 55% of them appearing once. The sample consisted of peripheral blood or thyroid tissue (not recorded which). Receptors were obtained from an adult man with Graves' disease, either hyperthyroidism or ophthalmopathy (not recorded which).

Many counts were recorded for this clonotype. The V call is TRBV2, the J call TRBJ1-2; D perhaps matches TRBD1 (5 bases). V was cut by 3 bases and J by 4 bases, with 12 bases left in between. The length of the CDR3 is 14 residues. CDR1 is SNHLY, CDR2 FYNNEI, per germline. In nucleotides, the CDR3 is TGTGCCAGCAGTGATGGGGACCGTCCCTATGGCTACACCTTC. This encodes CASSDGDRPYGYTF.

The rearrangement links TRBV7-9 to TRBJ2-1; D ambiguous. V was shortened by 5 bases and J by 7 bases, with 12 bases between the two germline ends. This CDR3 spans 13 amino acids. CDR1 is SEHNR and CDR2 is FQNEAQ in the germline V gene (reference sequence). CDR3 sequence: CASSPTFRNEQFF. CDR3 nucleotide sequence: TGTGCCAGCAGCCCGACCTTTCGGAATGAGCAGTTCTTC.

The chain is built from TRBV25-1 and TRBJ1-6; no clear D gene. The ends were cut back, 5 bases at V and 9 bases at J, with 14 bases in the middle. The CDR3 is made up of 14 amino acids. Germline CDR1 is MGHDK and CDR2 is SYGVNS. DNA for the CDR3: TGTGCCAGCAGTTTAGCCGGAGGGATTTCACCCCTCCACTTT. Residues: CASSLAGGISPLHF.

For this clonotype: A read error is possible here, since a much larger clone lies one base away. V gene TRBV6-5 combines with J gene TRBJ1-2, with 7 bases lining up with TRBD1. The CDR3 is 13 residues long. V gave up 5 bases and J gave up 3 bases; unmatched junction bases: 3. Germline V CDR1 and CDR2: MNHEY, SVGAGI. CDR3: CASSDGTDYGYTF. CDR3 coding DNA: TGTGCCAGCAGTGATGGGACAGACTATGGCTACACCTTC.

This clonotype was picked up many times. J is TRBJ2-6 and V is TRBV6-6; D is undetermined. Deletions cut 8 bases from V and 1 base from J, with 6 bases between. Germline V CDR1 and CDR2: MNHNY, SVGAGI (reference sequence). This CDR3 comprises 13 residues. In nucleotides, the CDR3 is TGTGCCAGCGGGCGATCTGGGGCCAACGTCCTGACTTTC. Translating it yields CASGRSGANVLTF.

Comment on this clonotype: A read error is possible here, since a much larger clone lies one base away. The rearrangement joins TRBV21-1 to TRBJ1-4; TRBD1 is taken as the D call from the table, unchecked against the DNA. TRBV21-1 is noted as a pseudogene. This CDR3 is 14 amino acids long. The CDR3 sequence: CASSKLTGNEKLFF. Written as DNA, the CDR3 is TGTGCCAGCAGCAAACTGACAGGGAATGAAAAACTGTTTTTT.

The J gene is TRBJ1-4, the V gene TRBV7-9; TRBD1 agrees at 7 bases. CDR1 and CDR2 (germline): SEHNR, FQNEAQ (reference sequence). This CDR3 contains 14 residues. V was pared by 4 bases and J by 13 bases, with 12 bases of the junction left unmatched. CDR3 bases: TGTGCCAGCAGCTCCGGACAGGCCGAAGGTGGACTGTTTTTT. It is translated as CASSSGQAEGGLFF.

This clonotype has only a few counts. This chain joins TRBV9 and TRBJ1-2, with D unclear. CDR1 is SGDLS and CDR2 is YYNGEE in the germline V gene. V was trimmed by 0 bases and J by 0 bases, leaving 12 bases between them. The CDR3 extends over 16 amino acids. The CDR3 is CASSVDSRPTNYGYTF. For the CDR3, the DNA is TGTGCCAGCAGCGTAGATTCCAGGCCTACTAACTATGGCTACACCTTC.

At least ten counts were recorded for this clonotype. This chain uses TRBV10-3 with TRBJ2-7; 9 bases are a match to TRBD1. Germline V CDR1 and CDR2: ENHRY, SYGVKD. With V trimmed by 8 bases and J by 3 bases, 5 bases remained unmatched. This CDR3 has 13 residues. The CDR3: CAISGQGHYEQYF. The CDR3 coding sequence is TGTGCCATCTCCGGACAGGGGCACTACGAGCAGTACTTC.

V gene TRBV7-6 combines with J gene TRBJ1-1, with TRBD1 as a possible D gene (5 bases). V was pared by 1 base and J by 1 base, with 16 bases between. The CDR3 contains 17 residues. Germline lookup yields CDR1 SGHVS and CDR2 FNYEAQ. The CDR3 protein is CASSLDRFGGWNTEAFF. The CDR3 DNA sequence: TGTGCCAGCAGCTTAGATCGTTTCGGGGGGTGGAACACTGAAGCTTTCTTT.

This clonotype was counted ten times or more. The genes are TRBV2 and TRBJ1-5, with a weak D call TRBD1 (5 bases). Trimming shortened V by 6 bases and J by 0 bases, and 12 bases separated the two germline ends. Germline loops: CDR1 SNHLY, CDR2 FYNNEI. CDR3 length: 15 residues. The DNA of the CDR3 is TGTGCCAGCAGGCGGGGGGGAGATAGCAATCAGCCCCAGCATTTT. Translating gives CASRRGGDSNQPQHF.

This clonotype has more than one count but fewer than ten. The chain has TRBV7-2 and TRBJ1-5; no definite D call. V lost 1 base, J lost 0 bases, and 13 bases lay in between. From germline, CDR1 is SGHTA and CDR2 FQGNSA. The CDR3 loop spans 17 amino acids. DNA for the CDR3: TGTGCCAGCAGCTTAGAGTCCGGTTTTCGTAGCAATCAGCCCCAGCATTTT. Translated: CASSLESGFRSNQPQHF.

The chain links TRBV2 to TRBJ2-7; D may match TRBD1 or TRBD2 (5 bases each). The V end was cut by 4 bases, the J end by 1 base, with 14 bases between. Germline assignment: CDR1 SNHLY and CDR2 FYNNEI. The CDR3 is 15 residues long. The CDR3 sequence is CASSGGRDRSYEQYF. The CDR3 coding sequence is TGTGCCAGCAGTGGGGGGAGAGACAGATCCTACGAGCAGTACTTC.

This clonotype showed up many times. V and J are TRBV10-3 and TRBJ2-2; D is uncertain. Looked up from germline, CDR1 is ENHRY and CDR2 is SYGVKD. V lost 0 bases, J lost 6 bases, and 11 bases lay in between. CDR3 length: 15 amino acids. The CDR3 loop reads CAISESGIVAGELFF. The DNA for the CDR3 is TGTGCCATCAGTGAGTCTGGGATCGTGGCCGGGGAGCTGTTTTTT.

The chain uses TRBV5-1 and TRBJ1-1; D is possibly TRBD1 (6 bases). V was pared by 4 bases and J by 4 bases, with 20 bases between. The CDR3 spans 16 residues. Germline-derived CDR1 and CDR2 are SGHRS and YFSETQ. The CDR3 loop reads CASSRGGWGHSTEAFF. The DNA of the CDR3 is TGCGCCAGCAGCCGAGGGGGATGGGGTCATTCCACTGAAGCTTTCTTT.

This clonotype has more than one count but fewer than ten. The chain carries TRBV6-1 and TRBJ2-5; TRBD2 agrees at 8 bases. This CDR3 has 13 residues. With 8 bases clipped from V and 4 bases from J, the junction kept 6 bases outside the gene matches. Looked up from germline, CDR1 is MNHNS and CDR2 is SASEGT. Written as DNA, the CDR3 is TGTGCCAGCTCCGGGGGGGGGCGAGAGACCCAGTACTTC. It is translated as CASSGGGRETQYF.

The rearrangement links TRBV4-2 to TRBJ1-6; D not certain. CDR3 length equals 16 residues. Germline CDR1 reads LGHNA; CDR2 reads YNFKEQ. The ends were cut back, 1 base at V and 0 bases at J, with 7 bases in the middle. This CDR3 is CASSQVAVSYNSPLHF. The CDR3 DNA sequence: TGTGCCAGCAGCCAAGTGGCTGTCTCCTATAATTCACCCCTCCACTTT.

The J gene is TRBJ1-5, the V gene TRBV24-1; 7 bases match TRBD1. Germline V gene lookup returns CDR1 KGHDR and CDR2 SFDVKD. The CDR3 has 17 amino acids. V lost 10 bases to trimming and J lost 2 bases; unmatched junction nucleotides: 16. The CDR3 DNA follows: TGTGCCACGGCCAGCAGTTTAGACAGGGTTGGCAATCAGCCCCAGCATTTT. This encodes CATASSLDRVGNQPQHF.

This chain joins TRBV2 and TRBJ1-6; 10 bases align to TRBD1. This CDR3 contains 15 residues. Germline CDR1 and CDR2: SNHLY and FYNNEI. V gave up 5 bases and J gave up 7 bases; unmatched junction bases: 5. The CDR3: CASSLLGQGNSPLHF. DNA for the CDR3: TGTGCCAGCAGTTTATTGGGACAGGGGAATTCACCCCTCCACTTT.

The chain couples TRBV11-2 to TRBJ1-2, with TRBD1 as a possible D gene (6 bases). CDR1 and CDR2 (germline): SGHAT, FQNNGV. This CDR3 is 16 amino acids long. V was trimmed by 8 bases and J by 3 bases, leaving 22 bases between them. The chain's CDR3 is CASSQSVGAGDYGYTF. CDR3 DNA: TGTGCCAGCTCACAGAGTGTCGGGGCAGGGGACTATGGCTACACCTTC. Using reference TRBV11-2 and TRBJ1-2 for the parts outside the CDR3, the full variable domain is EAGVAQSPRYKIIEKRQSVAFWCNPISGHATLYWYQQILGQGPKLLIQFQNNGVVDDSQLPKDRFSAERLKGVDSTLKIQPAKLEDSAVYLCASSQSVGAGDYGYTFGSGTRLTVV.

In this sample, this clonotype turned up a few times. The CDR3 nucleotides are TGTGCCAGCAGTCTAAGAGGGACAGCTGATGGCTACACCTTC. Amino acids: CASSLRGTADGYTF. The chain carries TRBV12-3 or TRBV12-4 and TRBJ1-2; 7 nucleotides align to TRBD1. CDR3 length: 14 amino acids. J lost 6 bases, V lost 5 bases, and 9 bases had no gene match.

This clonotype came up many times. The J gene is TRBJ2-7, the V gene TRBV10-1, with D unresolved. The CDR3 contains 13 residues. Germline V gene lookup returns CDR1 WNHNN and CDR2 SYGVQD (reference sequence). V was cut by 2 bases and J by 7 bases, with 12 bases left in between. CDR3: CASSELGYSEQYF. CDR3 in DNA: TGCGCCAGCAGTGAGCTTGGCTACTCGGAGCAGTACTTC.

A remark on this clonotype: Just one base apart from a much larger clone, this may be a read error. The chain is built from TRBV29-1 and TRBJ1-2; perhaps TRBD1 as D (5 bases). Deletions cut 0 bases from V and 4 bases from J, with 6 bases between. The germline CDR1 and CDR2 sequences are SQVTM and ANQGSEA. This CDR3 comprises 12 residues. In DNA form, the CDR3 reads TGCAGCGTTGAAGAGGGGACCTATGGCTACACCTTC. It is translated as CSVEEGTYGYTF. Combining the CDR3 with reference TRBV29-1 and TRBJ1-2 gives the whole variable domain SAVISQKPSRDICQRGTSLTIQCQVDSQVTMMFWYRQQPGQSLTLIATANQGSEATYESGFVIDKFPISRPNLTFSTLTVSNMSPEDSSIYLCSVEEGTYGYTFGSGTRLTVV.

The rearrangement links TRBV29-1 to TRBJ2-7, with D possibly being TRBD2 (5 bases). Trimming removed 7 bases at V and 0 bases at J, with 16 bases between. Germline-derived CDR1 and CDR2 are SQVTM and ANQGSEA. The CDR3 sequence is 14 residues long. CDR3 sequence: CSASSSGDSYEQYF. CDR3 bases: TGCAGCGCCAGCAGCTCCGGGGACTCCTACGAGCAGTACTTC.

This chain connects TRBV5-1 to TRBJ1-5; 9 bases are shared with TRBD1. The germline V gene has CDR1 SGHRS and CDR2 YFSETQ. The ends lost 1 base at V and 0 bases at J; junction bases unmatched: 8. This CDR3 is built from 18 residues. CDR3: CASSLLGGTGLSNQPQHF. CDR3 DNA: TGCGCCAGCAGCTTGCTGGGCGGGACAGGGCTTAGCAATCAGCCCCAGCATTTT.

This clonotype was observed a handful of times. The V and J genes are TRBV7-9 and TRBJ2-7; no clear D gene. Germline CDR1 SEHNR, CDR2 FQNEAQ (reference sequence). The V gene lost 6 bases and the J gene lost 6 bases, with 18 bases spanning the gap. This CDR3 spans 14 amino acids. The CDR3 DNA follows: TGTGCCAGCAGTTCGCTTGACACGGGCTCCGAGCAGTACTTC. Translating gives CASSSLDTGSEQYF.

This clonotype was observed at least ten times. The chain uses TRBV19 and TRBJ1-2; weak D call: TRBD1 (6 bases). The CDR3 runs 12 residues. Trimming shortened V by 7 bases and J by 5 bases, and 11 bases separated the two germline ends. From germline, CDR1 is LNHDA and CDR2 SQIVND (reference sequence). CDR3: CASTQRGYGYTF. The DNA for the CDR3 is TGTGCCAGTACCCAAAGGGGGTATGGCTACACCTTC. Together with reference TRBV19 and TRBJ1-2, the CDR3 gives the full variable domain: DGGITQSPKYLFRKEGQNVTLSCEQNLNHDAMYWYRQDPGQGLRLIYYSQIVNDFQKGDIAEGYSVSREKKESFPLTVTSAQKNPTAFYLCASTQRGYGYTFGSGTRLTVV.

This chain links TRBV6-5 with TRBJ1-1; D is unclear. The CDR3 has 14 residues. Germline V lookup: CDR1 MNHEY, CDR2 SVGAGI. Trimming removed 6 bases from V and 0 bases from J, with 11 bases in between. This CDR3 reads CASRTGRMNTEAFF. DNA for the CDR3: TGTGCCAGCAGAACTGGACGGATGAACACTGAAGCTTTCTTT.